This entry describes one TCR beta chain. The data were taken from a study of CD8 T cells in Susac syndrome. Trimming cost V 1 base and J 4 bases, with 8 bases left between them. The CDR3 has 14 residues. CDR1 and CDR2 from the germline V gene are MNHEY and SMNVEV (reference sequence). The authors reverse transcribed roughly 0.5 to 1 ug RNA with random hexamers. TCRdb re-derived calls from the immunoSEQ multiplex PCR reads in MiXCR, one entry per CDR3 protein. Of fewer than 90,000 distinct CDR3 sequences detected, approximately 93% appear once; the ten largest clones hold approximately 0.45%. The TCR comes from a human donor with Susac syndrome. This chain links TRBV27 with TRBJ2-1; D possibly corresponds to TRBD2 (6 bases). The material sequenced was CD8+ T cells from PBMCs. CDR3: CASSLLGLYNEQFF. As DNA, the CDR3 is TGTGCCAGCAGTTTATTGGGACTGTACAATGAGCAGTTCTTC.